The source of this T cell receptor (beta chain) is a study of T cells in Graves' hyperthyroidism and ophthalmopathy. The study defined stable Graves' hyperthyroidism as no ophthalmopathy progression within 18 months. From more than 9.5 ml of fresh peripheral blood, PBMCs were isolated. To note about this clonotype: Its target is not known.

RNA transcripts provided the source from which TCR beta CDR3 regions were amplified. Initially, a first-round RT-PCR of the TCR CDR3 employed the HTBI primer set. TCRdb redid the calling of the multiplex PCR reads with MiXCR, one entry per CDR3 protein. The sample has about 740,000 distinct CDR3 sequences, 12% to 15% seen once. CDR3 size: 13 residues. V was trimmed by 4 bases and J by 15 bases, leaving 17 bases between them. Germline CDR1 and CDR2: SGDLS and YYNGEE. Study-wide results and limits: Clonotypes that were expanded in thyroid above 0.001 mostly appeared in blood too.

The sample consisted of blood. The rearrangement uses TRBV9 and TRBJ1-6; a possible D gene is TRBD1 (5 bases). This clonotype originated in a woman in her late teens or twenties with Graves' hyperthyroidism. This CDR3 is CASSTTLGHGLHF. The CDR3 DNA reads TGTGCCAGCAGCACGACCTTAGGACACGGCCTCCACTTT.